The source of this T cell receptor (beta chain) is a study of T cells in Graves' hyperthyroidism and ophthalmopathy. Regarding the study as a whole: Ophthalmopathy prediction by the model preceded onset by a median roughly 6.3 months. Within blood appeared most thyroid clonotypes that had expanded above 0.001. Ophthalmopathy and stable hyperthyroidism were told apart by a 13 V-J model.

Recently diagnosed hyperthyroidism of less than 2 months' duration affected patients aged 18 to 65. The CDR3 runs to 15 residues. The germline V and J ends were trimmed by 5 bases and 4 bases, with 17 bases remaining between them. The germline gives CDR1 SEHNR, CDR2 FQNEAQ (reference sequence). A note on this clonotype: What it binds is unknown.

It was RNA transcripts that yielded the amplified TCR beta CDR3 regions. The HTBI primer set was used in a first-round RT-PCR of the TCR CDR3. From the multiplex PCR reads, TCRdb called clonotypes with MiXCR, one entry per CDR3 protein. Here the sample spans 500,000 to 750,000 distinct CDR3 sequences, 35% to 55% being singletons. This receptor was obtained from a woman between 18 and 29 years old with Graves' hyperthyroidism. Sequences were obtained from peripheral blood or thyroid tissue (not recorded which). The rearrangement links TRBV7-9 to TRBJ1-2; D possibly corresponds to TRBD1 (5 bases). The CDR3, as DNA: TGTGCCAGCAGCCCCGATGCAGGGAAAGGCTATGGCTACACCTTC. It is translated as CASSPDAGKGYGYTF.